What follows are 3 T cell receptor beta chains derived from one specimen sequenced in a study of blood T cell repertoires in COVID-19. Here immunoSEQ multiplex PCR was the method, and the copy in TCRdb shows in-frame clones only, minus some. The sample includes about 210,000 clones, roughly 82% of them seen just once. The material sequenced was peripheral blood. Source of these receptors: a man aged 45-65 years with active or convalescent COVID-19.

The V gene is TRBV6-1, the J gene TRBJ1-6, with TRBD1 as a possible D gene (5 bases). The CDR3 is made up of 15 amino acids. Trimming removed 8 bases at V and 2 bases at J, with 13 bases between. Per the germline V gene, CDR1 is MNHNS and CDR2 is SASEGT. In DNA, the CDR3 is TGTGCCAGCGTGGGGGGAGCGACCTATAATTCACCCCTCCACTTT. This sequence encodes CASVGGATYNSPLHF.

This chain joins TRBV28 and TRBJ2-1, with 15 nucleotides matching TRBD2. The CDR3 totals 20 residues. Germline-derived CDR1 and CDR2 are MDHEN and SYDVKM. The ends lost 2 bases at V and 5 bases at J; junction bases unmatched: 13. The CDR3 is CASSLRSGLAGGRAHNEQFF. DNA for the CDR3: TGTGCCAGCAGTTTAAGGTCGGGACTAGCGGGAGGAAGGGCCCACAATGAGCAGTTCTTC.

V is TRBV7-3 and J is TRBJ1-6; 7 bases line up with TRBD1. The CDR3 contains 14 residues. After removal of 9 bases from V and 9 bases from J, the junction contained 11 bases not matched to a gene. The germline V gene has CDR1 SGHTA and CDR2 FQGTGA. This chain's CDR3 is CASSQGGLSSPLHF. CDR3 DNA: TGTGCCAGTAGCCAGGGGGGACTGAGTTCACCCCTCCACTTT.